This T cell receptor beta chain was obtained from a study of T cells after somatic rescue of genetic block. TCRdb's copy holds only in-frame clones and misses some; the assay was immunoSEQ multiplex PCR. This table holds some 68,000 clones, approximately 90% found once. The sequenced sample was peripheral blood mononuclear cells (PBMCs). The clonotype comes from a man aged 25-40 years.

The CDR3 region is CASSLIAGGPYTGELFF. CDR3 DNA: TGTGCCAGCAGCTTGATAGCGGGGGGGCCCTACACCGGGGAGCTGTTTTTT. This chain uses TRBV7-6 with TRBJ2-2; 11 bases agree with TRBD2. Looked up from germline, CDR1 is SGHVS and CDR2 is FNYEAQ. Trimming took 3 bases from V and 3 from J; bases not matched to a gene: 6. The CDR3 consists of 17 residues.